The clone carrying this T cell receptor beta chain was seen a handful of times. Its antigen is as yet unknown. This sample is drawn from a study of T-cell reconstitution after alpha-beta-depleted transplantation in children. Regarding the study as a whole: Surviving recipient T cells and thymic progenitors underlay high day-60 TCRbeta diversity in some patients. Roughly two months post-transplant, alpha-beta T cells reportedly originated from several hundred graft clones that had expanded. Diversity and T-cell counts at one year after transplant derived mostly from new T cells.

Unique molecular identifiers were used in preparing the TCRbeta library. A single record per CDR3 protein comes from TCRdb applying MiXCR to the PCR reads. The sample lists 300,000 to 400,000 distinct CDR3 sequences; more than 20% were seen once. The CDR3 covers 14 residues. Trimming stripped 4 bases from V and 4 bases from J, with 14 bases between. CDR1 and CDR2 from the germline V gene are LGHDT and YNNKEL (reference sequence). The chain uses TRBV3-1 and TRBJ2-7; possibly TRBD2 for D (5 bases). The specimen comprised PBMCs, mostly from graft donor cells, sampled 180 days after TCRalphabeta/CD19-depleted stem cell transplant. The clonotype comes from a male patient aged 10-17 years who had a stem cell transplant for acute lymphoblastic leukemia, so the T cells may come from the graft donor. For the CDR3, the DNA is TGTGCCAGCAGCCCCCGGCGGGTCAGTTACGAGCAGTACTTC. Translation: CASSPRRVSYEQYF.